One and the same sample provided the 6 T cell receptor beta chains below, sequenced in a study of identifying expanded T cells in peripheral blood. Repertoires were generated with immunoSEQ multiplex PCR, while TCRdb's copy carries only in-frame clones and drops some. The sample includes approximately 80,000 clones, roughly 81% seen only once; the top ten take more than 15%. Sequenced: blood. The origin of the receptors is a person between 18 and 69 years old in good health.

This chain joins TRBV11-2 and TRBJ2-5, with D possibly TRBD1 on 6 matching bases. The CDR3 extends over 15 amino acids. V was clipped by 1 base and J by 2 bases, with 11 bases between them. Germline loops: CDR1 SGHAT, CDR2 FQNNGV. CDR3 bases: TGTGCCAGCAGCTTAGGTCGGCAGGGGCAAGAGACCCAGTACTTC. It translates to CASSLGRQGQETQYF.

The table lists this clone with a count of one. The genes are TRBV6-5 and TRBJ2-3; D gene ambiguous. The CDR3 runs 12 residues. Trimming removed 0 bases at V and 6 bases at J, with 4 bases between. Per germline, CDR1 MNHEY and CDR2 SVGAGI. CDR3 amino acids: CASSYSLDTQYF. The CDR3 nucleotides are TGTGCCAGCAGTTACTCGCTGGATACGCAGTATTTT.

The rearrangement uses TRBV11-2 and TRBJ2-7; 12 bases map to TRBD1. CDR1 SGHAT and CDR2 FQNNGV come from the germline V gene. This CDR3 has 15 amino acids. V dropped 5 bases and J dropped 7; count of bases not matched to a gene: 9. The chain's CDR3 is CASSARDRGPGEQYF. CDR3 coding DNA: TGTGCCAGCAGCGCTCGGGACAGGGGGCCAGGGGAGCAGTACTTC.

The gene calls are TRBV2 and TRBJ2-3, with D perhaps matching TRBD1 (6 bases). CDR1 and CDR2 from the germline V gene are SNHLY and FYNNEI. This CDR3 is 18 amino acids long. Trimming pared 8 bases from V and 0 bases from J, leaving 24 bases between. CDR3 loop: CASGGHGTPLTSTDTQYF. For the CDR3, the DNA is TGTGCCAGCGGCGGCCACGGGACACCACTCACTAGCACAGATACGCAGTATTTT.

The sample holds a few counts of this clone. The genes are TRBV6-1 and TRBJ1-3; D might be TRBD1 (6 bases). Germline loops: CDR1 MNHNS, CDR2 SASEGT. The V and J ends lost 4 bases and 4 bases respectively, with 14 bases between them. The length of the CDR3 is 15 residues. The CDR3 loop reads CASSGGGLRGNTIYF. The CDR3 DNA reads TGTGCCAGCAGTGGCGGGGGGCTCAGGGGAAACACCATATATTTT.

This chain joins TRBV27 and TRBJ1-2, with D perhaps TRBD1 (6 bases). V lost 0 bases and J lost 8, with 10 bases in between. Per germline, CDR1 MNHEY and CDR2 SMNVEV (reference sequence). This CDR3 is 13 amino acids long. In DNA, the CDR3 is TGTGCCAGCAGTTTATCGGGGACAATAGGCTACACCTTC. The encoded protein is CASSLSGTIGYTF.